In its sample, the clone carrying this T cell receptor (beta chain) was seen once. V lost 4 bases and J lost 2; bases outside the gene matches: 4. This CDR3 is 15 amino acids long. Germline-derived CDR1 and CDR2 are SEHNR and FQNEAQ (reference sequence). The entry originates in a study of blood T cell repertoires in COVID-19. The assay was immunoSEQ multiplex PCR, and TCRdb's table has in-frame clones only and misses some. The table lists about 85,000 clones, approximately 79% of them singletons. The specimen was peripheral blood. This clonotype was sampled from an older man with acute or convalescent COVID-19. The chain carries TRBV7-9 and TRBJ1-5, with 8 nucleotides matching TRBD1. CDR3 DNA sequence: TGTGCCAGCAGCTACAGGGGGATAGGCAATCAGCCCCAGCATTTT. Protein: CASSYRGIGNQPQHF.